These 5 T cell receptor beta chains originate from one sample sequenced in a study of T cell responses to AZD1222 COVID-19 vaccine. The table came from immunoSEQ multiplex PCR; TCRdb's copy has only in-frame clones and leaves some out. This sample has some 100,000 clones; roughly nine tenths occur once, and the top ten carry 15% to 20%. The sequencing here drew on peripheral blood, taken on day 0 of AZD1222 vaccination. The receptors come from an adult in good health.

This chain links TRBV5-4 with TRBJ2-3; TRBD2 matches at 12 bases. The germline gives CDR1 SGHNT, CDR2 YYREEE (reference sequence). This CDR3 is built from 16 residues. V was pared by 4 bases and J by 0 bases, with 3 bases of the junction left unmatched. The DNA of the CDR3 is TGTGCCAGCAGCCTGGGACTAGCGGGTAGCACAGATACGCAGTATTTT. This encodes CASSLGLAGSTDTQYF.

This clone was seen just once. This chain connects TRBV3-1 (or the pseudogene TRBV3-2) to TRBJ2-3; 10 nucleotides agree with TRBD2. Germline V gives CDR1 LGHDT, CDR2 YNNKEL (reference sequence). V gave up 1 base and J gave up 6 bases; unmatched junction bases: 4. This CDR3 contains 15 residues. The CDR3 coding sequence is TGTGCCAGCAGCCAAGGGACTAGCGGAGGGGATACGCAGTATTTT. The encoded protein is CASSQGTSGGDTQYF.

The chain combines TRBV14 with TRBJ2-7; D uncertain. The V end was cut by 3 bases, the J end by 2 bases, with 8 bases between. Germline CDR1 and CDR2: SGHDN and FVKESK. The length of the CDR3 is 13 residues. The CDR3 DNA reads as TGTGCCAGCAGCCAGGGGTACCCCTACGAGCAGTACTTC. It specifies CASSQGYPYEQYF.

In this sample, this clone turned up once. This chain joins TRBV2 and TRBJ2-2; D is unclear. From germline, CDR1 is SNHLY and CDR2 FYNNEI. The CDR3 consists of 14 residues. The CDR3 DNA sequence: TGTGCTTCCCAATGGAAGGGGAACACCGGGGAGCTGTTTTTT. Its protein product is CASQWKGNTGELFF.

This chain connects TRBV27 to TRBJ1-4; 7 positions agree with TRBD1. J lost 12 bases, V lost 5 bases, and 3 bases had no gene match. Germline V gene data show CDR1 as MNHEY and CDR2 as SMNVEV (reference sequence). The CDR3 runs to 11 residues. DNA for the CDR3: TGTGCCAGCAGTACCAGGGGGGAACTGTTTTTT. This encodes CASSTRGELFF.